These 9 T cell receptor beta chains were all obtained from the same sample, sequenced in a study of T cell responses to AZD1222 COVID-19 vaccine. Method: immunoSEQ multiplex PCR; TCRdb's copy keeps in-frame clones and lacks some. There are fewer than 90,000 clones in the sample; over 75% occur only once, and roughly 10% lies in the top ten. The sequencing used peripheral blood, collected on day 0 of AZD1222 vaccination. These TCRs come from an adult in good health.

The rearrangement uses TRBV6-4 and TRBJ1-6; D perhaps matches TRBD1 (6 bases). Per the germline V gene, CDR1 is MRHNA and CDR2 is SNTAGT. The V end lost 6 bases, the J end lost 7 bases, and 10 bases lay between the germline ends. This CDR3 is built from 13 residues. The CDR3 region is CASSITGNSPLHF. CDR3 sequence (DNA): TGTGCCAGCAGCATAACAGGGAATTCACCCCTCCACTTT.

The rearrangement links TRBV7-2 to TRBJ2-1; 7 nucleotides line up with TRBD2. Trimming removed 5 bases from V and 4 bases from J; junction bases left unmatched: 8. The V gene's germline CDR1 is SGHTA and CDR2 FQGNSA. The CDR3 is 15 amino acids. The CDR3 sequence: CASSPPSGDYNEQFF. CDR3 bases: TGTGCCAGCAGCCCCCCTAGCGGCGATTACAATGAGCAGTTCTTC.

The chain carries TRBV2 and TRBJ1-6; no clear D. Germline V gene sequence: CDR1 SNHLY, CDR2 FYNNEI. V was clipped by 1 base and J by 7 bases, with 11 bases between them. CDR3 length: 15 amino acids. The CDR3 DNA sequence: TGTGCCAGCAGTGAAGGGGAAGTAGAGAATTCACCCCTCCACTTT. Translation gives CASSEGEVENSPLHF.

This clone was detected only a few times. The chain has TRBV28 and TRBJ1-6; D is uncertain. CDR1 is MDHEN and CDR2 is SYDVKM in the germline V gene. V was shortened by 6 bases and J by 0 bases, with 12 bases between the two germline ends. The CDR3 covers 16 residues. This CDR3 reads CASRPDGSSYNSPLHF. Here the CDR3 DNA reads TGTGCCAGCAGACCGGACGGGAGCTCCTATAATTCACCCCTCCACTTT.

CDR3 amino acids: CASSYRQGNTEAFF. CDR3 coding DNA: TGTGCCAGCAGCTACCGACAGGGGAACACTGAAGCTTTCTTT. The chain recombines TRBV7-2 with TRBJ1-1; the match to TRBD1 covers 7 bases. In germline, CDR1 is SGHTA, CDR2 FQGNSA. This CDR3 is 14 amino acids long. V gave up 4 bases and J gave up 1 base; unmatched junction bases: 3.

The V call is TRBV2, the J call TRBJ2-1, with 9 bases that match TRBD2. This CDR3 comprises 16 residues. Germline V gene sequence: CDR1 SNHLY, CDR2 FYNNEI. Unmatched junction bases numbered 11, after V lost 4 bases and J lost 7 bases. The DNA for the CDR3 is TGTGCCAGCAGTGTAGCCCTAGCGGGAAGTAGTAATGAGCAGTTCTTC. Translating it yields CASSVALAGSSNEQFF.

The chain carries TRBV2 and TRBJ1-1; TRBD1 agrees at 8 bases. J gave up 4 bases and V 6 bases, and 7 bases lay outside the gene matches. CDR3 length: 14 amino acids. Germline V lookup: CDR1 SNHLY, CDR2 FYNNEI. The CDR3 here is CASRWDRQGTEAFF. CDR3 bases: TGTGCCAGCAGGTGGGACAGGCAGGGCACTGAAGCTTTCTTT.

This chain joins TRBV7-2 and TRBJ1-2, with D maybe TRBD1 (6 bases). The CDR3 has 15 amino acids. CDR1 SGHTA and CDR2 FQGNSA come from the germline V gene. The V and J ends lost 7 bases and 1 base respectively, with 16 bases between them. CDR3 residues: CASTSGTRINYGYTF. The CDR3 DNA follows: TGTGCCAGCACCTCGGGGACACGGATTAACTATGGCTACACCTTC.

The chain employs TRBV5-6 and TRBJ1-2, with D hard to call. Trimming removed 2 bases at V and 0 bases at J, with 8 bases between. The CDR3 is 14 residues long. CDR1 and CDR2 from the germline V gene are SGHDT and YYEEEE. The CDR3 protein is CASSFSSANYGYTF. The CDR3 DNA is TGTGCCAGCAGCTTTTCATCAGCTAACTATGGCTACACCTTC.